Listed below are T cell receptor beta chains from one sample, sequenced in a study of control samples from healthy donors and cancer patients. Sequenced by immunoSEQ multiplex PCR; TCRdb stores in-frame clones only, minus some. The table shows roughly 30,000 clones, with 65% to 80% occurring only once. The sequenced sample was PBMCs. Receptors originate from a man in his 60s with head and neck cancer. CDR3s include the opening cysteine and the closing phenylalanine or tryptophan. Fields, in order: V gene, D gene, clone size, J gene, CDR3 protein, CDR3 DNA. A D gene is named only where the DNA matches it firmly. The size field is filled for only some rows; it gives once, few, many or a size class.

>TRBV28|.|few|TRBJ1-5
CASNPTGGGSNQPQHF
TGTGCCAGCAATCCGACAGGCGGGGGAAGCAATCAGCCCCAGCATTTT
>TRBV15|.|.|TRBJ1-2
CATSRGAGLNYGYTF
TGTGCCACCAGCAGAGGGGCAGGGCTGAACTATGGCTACACCTTC
>TRBV30|.|few|TRBJ1-5
CAWSVRGIGQPQHF
TGTGCCTGGAGTGTACGGGGGATAGGTCAGCCCCAGCATTTT
>TRBV18|TRBD1|.|TRBJ1-2
CASSPSGGDRASSGGYGYTF
TGTGCCAGCTCACCTAGTGGAGGGGACAGGGCCTCCTCGGGGGGCTATGGCTACACCTTC
>TRBV5-1|TRBD1|.|TRBJ2-5
CASTRDRETQYF
TGCGCCAGCACCAGGGACAGAGAGACCCAGTACTTC
>TRBV7-9|TRBD2|.|TRBJ2-5
CASSLRSGASGRGETQYF
TGTGCCAGCAGCCTACGGTCCGGGGCTAGCGGGAGGGGAGAGACCCAGTACTTC
>TRBV5-6|.|.|TRBJ2-1
CASSLGGSSYNEQFF
TGTGCCAGCAGCTTGGGCGGAAGCTCCTACAATGAGCAGTTCTTC
>TRBV10-2|.|.|TRBJ2-7
CASSESSGAVYEQYF
TGCGCCAGCAGTGAGTCAAGCGGAGCCGTATACGAGCAGTACTTC
>TRBV5-1|.|.|TRBJ2-5
CASSLVGPRGTETQYF
TGCGCCAGCAGCTTGGTAGGGCCCCGGGGGACAGAGACCCAGTACTTC
>TRBV11-2|.|.|TRBJ1-4
CASSPHRGIREKLFF
TGTGCCAGCAGCCCGCACCGGGGGATAAGGGAAAAACTGTTTTTT
>TRBV24-1|TRBD1|.|TRBJ2-7
CATSDDRVNEQYF
TGTGCCACCAGTGATGACAGGGTGAACGAGCAGTACTTC
>TRBV7-2|.|.|TRBJ2-2
CASSYQGTNTGELFF
TGTGCCAGCAGCTACCAGGGGACGAACACCGGGGAGCTGTTTTTT
>TRBV5-1|.|.|TRBJ2-1
CASYRGFSYNEQFF
TGCGCCAGCTATAGGGGGTTTTCCTACAATGAGCAGTTCTTC
>TRBV28|.|few|TRBJ1-1
CASSLSQGITEAFF
TGTGCCAGCAGTTTAAGCCAGGGGATAACTGAAGCTTTCTTT
>TRBV28|TRBD1|.|TRBJ2-3
CASLNGDRRTTDTQYF
TGTGCCAGCTTAAACGGGGACAGGAGAACCACAGATACGCAGTATTTT
>TRBV9|TRBD2|.|TRBJ2-1
CASSVAGGGQFF
TGTGCCAGCAGCGTAGCGGGGGGAGGGCAGTTCTTC
>TRBV28|.|few|TRBJ1-3
CASREFHSGNTIYF
TGTGCCAGCAGGGAATTCCACTCTGGAAACACCATATATTTT